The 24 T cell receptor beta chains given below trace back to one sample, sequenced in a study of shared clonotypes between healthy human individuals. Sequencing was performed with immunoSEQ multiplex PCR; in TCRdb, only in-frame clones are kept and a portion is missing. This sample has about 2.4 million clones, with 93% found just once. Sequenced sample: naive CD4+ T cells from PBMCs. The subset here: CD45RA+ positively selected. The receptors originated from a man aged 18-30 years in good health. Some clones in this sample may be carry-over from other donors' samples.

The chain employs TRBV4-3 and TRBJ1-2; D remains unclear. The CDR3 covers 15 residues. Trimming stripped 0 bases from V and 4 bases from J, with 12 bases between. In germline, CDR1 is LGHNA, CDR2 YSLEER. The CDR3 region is CASSQDLADTYGYTF. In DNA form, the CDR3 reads TGCGCCAGCAGCCAAGATCTCGCGGATACCTATGGCTACACCTTC.

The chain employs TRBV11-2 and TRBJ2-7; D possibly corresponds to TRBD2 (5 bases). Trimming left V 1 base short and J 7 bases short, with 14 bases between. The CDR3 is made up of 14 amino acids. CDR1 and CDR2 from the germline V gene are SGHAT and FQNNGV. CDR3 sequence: CASSLVRTPGEQYF. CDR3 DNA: TGTGCCAGCAGCTTAGTCCGCACACCGGGAGAGCAGTACTTC.

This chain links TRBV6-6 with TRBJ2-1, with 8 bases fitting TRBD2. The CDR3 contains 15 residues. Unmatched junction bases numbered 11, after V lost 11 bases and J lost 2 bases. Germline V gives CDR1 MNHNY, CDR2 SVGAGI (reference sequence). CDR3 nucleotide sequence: TGTGCCGGGGCTCCAGCGGGAGTCCCCTACAATGAGCAGTTCTTC. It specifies CAGAPAGVPYNEQFF.

DNA for the CDR3: TGTGCCAGCAGTGGACTGATGTCTGGGGCCAACGTCCTGACTTTC. Amino acids: CASSGLMSGANVLTF. V is TRBV6-6 and J is TRBJ2-6, with D possibly matching TRBD2 (5 bases). The germline V and J ends were trimmed by 5 bases and 1 base, with 9 bases remaining between them. Germline V lookup: CDR1 MNHNY, CDR2 SVGAGI (reference sequence). This CDR3 has 15 amino acids.

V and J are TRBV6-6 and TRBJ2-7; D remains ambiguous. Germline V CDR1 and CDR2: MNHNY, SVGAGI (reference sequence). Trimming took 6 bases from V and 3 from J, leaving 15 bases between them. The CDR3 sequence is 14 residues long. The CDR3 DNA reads TGTGCCAGCAGCCCGGACGGAAACGACTACGAGCAGTACTTC. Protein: CASSPDGNDYEQYF.

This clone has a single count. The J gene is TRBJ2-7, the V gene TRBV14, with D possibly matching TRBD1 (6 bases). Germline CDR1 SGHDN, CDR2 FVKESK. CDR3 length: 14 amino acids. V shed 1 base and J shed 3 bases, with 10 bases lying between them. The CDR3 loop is CASSQAGTYYEQYF. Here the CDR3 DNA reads TGTGCCAGCAGCCAAGCCGGGACATACTACGAGCAGTACTTC.

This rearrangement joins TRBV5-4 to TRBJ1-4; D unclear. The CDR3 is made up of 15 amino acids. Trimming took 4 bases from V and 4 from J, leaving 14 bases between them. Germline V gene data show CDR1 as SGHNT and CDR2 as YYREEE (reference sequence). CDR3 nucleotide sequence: TGTGCCAGCAGCGGGCCCGACGGAAATAATGAAAAACTGTTTTTT. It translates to CASSGPDGNNEKLFF.

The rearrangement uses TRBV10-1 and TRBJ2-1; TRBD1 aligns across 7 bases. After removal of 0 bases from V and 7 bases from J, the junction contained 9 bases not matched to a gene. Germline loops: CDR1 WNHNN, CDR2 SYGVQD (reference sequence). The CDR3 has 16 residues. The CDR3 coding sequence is TGCGCCAGCAGTGAGTCGACAGGGAAGCAGGGGAATGAGCAGTTCTTC. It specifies CASSESTGKQGNEQFF.

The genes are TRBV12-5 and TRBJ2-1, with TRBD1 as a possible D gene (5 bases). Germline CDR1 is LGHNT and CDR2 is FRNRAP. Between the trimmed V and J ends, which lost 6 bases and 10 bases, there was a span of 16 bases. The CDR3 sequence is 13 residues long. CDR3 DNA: TGTGCTAGTGGCCTGAATTTGGGGCGGGAGCAGTTCTTC. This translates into CASGLNLGREQFF.

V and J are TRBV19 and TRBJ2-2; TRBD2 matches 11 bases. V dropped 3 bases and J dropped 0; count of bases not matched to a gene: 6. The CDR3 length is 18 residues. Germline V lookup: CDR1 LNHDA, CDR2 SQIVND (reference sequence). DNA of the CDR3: TGTGCCAGTAGTATTGGGGTAGCGGGAGGGACGAACACCGGGGAGCTGTTTTTT. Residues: CASSIGVAGGTNTGELFF.

CDR3 region: CASSELKEMNTEAFF. The CDR3 nucleotides are TGTGCCAGCAGTGAATTAAAGGAGATGAACACTGAAGCTTTCTTT. This chain connects TRBV6-1 to TRBJ1-1, with D uncertain. Trimming stripped 2 bases from V and 0 bases from J, with 10 bases between. Germline assignment: CDR1 MNHNS and CDR2 SASEGT. CDR3 length: 15 residues.

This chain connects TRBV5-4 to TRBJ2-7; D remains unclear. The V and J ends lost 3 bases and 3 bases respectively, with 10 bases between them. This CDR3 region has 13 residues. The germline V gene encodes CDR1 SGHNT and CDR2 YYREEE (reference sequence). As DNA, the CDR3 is TGTGCCAGCAGCTCCGAGGCCATCTACGAGCAGTACTTC. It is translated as CASSSEAIYEQYF.

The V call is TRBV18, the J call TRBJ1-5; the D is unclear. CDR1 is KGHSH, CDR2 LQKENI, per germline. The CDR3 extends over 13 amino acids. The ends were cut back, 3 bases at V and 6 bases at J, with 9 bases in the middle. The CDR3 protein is CASSPKSGQPQHF. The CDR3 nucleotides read TGTGCCAGCTCACCTAAGTCGGGTCAGCCCCAGCATTTT.

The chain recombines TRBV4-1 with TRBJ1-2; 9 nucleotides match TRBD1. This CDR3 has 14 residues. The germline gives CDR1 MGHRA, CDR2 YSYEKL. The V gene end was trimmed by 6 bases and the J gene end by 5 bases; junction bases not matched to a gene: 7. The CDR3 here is CASRGTGTSYGYTF. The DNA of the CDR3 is TGCGCCAGCAGAGGGACAGGGACTTCTTATGGCTACACCTTC.

CDR3: CASNVGPGTINEQFF. CDR3 DNA sequence: TGTGCCAGCAACGTGGGCCCCGGGACAATCAATGAGCAGTTCTTC. The V and J genes are TRBV6-5 and TRBJ2-1; D perhaps matches TRBD1 (6 bases). From germline, CDR1 is MNHEY and CDR2 SVGAGI. V was clipped by 7 bases and J by 6 bases, with 19 bases between them. The CDR3 sequence is 15 residues long.

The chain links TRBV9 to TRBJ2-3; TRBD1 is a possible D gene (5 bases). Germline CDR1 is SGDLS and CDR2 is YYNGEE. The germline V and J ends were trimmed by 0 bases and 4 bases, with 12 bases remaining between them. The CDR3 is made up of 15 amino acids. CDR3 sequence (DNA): TGTGCCAGCAGCGTAGTGGGGCAGGGCCCAGATACGCAGTATTTT. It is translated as CASSVVGQGPDTQYF.

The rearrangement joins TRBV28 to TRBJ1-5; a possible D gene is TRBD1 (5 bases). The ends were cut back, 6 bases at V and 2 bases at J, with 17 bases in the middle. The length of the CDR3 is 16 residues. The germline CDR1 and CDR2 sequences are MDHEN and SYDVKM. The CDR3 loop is CASSPWGVRGNQPQHF. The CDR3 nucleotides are TGTGCCAGCAGCCCGTGGGGGGTGAGGGGCAATCAGCCCCAGCATTTT.

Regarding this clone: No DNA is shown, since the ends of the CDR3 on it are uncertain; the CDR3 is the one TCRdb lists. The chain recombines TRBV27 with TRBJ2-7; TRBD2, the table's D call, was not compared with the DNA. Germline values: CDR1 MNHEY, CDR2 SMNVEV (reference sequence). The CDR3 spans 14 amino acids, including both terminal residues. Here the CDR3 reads CASSFLAAGGEQYF.

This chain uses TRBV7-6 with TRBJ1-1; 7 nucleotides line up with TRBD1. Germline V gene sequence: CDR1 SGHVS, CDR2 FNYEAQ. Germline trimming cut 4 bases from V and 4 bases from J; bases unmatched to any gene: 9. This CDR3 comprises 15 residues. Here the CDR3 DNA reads TGTGCCAGCAGCTCCGGGACAGCCTTTAGCACTGAAGCTTTCTTT. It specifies CASSSGTAFSTEAFF. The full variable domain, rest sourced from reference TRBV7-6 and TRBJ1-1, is GAGVSQSPRYKVTKRGQDVALRCDPISGHVSLYWYRQALGQGPEFLTYFNYEAQQDKSGLPNDRFSAERPEGSISTLTIQRTEQRDSAMYRCASSSGTAFSTEAFFGQGTRLTVV.

CDR3 region: CATSRPPWGDAASSYEQYF. Here the CDR3 DNA reads TGTGCCACCAGCAGACCCCCTTGGGGTGACGCGGCTTCCTCCTACGAGCAGTACTTC. V gene TRBV15 combines with J gene TRBJ2-7; D unclear. The CDR3 has 19 residues. Trimming left V 2 bases short and J 0 bases short, with 23 bases between. The germline V gene has CDR1 LNHNV and CDR2 YYDKDF (reference sequence).

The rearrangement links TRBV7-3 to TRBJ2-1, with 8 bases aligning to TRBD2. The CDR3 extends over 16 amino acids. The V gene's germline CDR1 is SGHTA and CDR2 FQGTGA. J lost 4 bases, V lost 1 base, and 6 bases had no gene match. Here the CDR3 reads CASSLMGSGDYNEQFF. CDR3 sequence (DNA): TGTGCCAGCAGCTTAATGGGTAGCGGGGATTACAATGAGCAGTTCTTC.

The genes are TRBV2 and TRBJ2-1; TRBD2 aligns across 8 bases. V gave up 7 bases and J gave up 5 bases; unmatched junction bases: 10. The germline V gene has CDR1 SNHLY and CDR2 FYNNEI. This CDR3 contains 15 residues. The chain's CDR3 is CASNREGGGNNEQFF. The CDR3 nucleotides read TGTGCCAGCAACCGGGAGGGGGGCGGAAACAATGAGCAGTTCTTC.

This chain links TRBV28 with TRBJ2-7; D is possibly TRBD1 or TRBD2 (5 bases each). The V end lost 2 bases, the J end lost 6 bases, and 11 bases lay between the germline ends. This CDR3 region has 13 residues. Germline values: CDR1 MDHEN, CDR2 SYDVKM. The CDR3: CASSLGTPPEQYF. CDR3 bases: TGTGCCAGCAGTTTAGGGACCCCTCCCGAGCAGTACTTC.

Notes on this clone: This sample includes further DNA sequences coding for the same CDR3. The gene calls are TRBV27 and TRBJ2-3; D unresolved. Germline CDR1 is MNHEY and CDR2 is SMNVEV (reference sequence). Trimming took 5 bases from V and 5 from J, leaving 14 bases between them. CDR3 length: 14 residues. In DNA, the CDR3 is TGTGCCAGCAGTCCAAAAGGTTGGGGAGATACGCAGTATTTT. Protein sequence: CASSPKGWGDTQYF.